This TCR beta chain appears in the sequencing data of a study of cytomegalovirus exposure and HLA in healthy donors. Study-wide results and limits: About 150 TCR beta chains were listed as cytomegalovirus-associated.

A remark on this clone: The antigen is unknown.

The PCR used 60 Vbeta and 13 Jbeta primers. TCRdb keeps only in-frame clones here, not all; method: immunoSEQ multiplex PCR. This repertoire shows about 150,000 clones, more than 60% found once; its top ten account for 6.5%. Sequencing was performed on PBMCs. This clonotype originated in a woman in her sixties or seventies in good health and CMV-seronegative.

The CDR3: CASSPRYQETQYF. In DNA, the CDR3 is TGTGCCAGCTCACCCAGGTACCAAGAGACCCAGTACTTC. V usage is TRBV18 and J usage is TRBJ2-5; no clear D. The germline V gene encodes CDR1 KGHSH and CDR2 LQKENI. The CDR3 contains 13 residues. V was trimmed by 3 bases and J by 0 bases, leaving 5 bases between them.